The rows below give T cell receptor beta chains drawn from one sample of a study of control samples from healthy donors and cancer patients. The assay was immunoSEQ multiplex PCR, and TCRdb's table has in-frame clones only and misses some. Of 150,000 to 200,000 clones in the sample, 90% were seen once. Input material: blood. Receptors were obtained from a woman between 45 and 65 years old in good health. The CDR3 runs from the conserved cysteine through the conserved F or W. A D gene is named only where the DNA matches it firmly.

length,V,D,J,CDR3,DNA
12,TRBV6-5,.,TRBJ2-1,CASSRTVNEQFF,TGTGCCAGCAGCCGGACAGTGAATGAGCAGTTCTTC
15,TRBV4-3,.,TRBJ2-1,CASSQDTAVYNEQFF,TGCGCCAGCAGCCAAGATACGGCGGTCTACAATGAGCAGTTCTTC
15,TRBV7-3,.,TRBJ1-4,CASRLQGATNEKLFF,TGTGCCAGCAGATTACAGGGAGCAACTAATGAAAAACTGTTTTTT
19,TRBV20-1,.,TRBJ2-7,CSASQARLARGSGGYEQYF,TGCAGTGCTAGTCAGGCGAGACTTGCCAGAGGATCCGGCGGTTACGAGCAGTACTTC
13,TRBV7-2,.,TRBJ1-4,CASSLSPPEKLFF,TGTGCCAGCAGCTTGTCCCCTCCGGAAAAACTGTTTTTT
14,TRBV7-2,TRBD1,TRBJ2-7,CASRYQTGSYEQYF,TGTGCCAGCCGATACCAGACAGGGTCCTACGAGCAGTACTTC
16,TRBV18,TRBD2,TRBJ2-3,CASSYGLAGLGDTQYF,TGTGCCAGCTCATACGGACTAGCGGGACTAGGAGATACGCAGTATTTT
14,TRBV15,.,TRBJ1-2,CATSRALGWYGYTF,TGTGCCACCAGCAGAGCCCTAGGATGGTACGGCTACACCTTC
16,TRBV9,.,TRBJ2-2,CASSPRGRGVAGELFF,TGTGCCAGCAGCCCCAGGGGCAGGGGAGTTGCCGGGGAGCTGTTTTTT
14,TRBV28,TRBD1,TRBJ2-7,CASSLRGLSYEQYF,TGTGCCAGCAGCCTAAGGGGGCTGTCCTACGAGCAGTACTTC